These 2 T cell receptor beta chains came from one sample sequenced in a study of post-analysis software for immune sequencing data. These receptors have no known antigen. Study-wide findings and caveats: Patients showed TRBV5-6, TRBV5-1 and TRBV20-1 among 4 or 5 TRBV segments more frequent than in controls.

Each TCR beta cDNA library carried unique molecular identifiers. TCRdb passed the PCR reads through MiXCR, listing each CDR3 protein once. In the table there are some 500,000 distinct CDR3 sequences, under 55% of which are singletons. The sequencing input was blood. These receptors were collected from a girl aged 5-17 years with multiple sclerosis.

The chain has TRBV5-1 and TRBJ2-5, with 7 nucleotides matching TRBD1. The J call may be incorrect, as the DNA end agrees better with TRBJ2-7. The CDR3 totals 14 residues. The germline V gene has CDR1 SGHRS and CDR2 YFSETQ. The DNA of the CDR3 is TGCGCCAGCACCCCGGACAGGTCGAAGGACGAGCAGTACTTC. Its translation: CASTPDRSKDEQYF.

The J gene is TRBJ2-5, the V gene TRBV12-3 or TRBV12-4; 10 bases align to TRBD2. The CDR3 extends over 16 amino acids. J gave up 7 bases and V 5 bases, and 13 bases lay outside the gene matches. The CDR3 protein is CASSPSGSDGAVTQYF. CDR3 coding DNA: TGTGCCAGCAGTCCTAGCGGGAGCGACGGGGCGGTGACCCAGTACTTC.